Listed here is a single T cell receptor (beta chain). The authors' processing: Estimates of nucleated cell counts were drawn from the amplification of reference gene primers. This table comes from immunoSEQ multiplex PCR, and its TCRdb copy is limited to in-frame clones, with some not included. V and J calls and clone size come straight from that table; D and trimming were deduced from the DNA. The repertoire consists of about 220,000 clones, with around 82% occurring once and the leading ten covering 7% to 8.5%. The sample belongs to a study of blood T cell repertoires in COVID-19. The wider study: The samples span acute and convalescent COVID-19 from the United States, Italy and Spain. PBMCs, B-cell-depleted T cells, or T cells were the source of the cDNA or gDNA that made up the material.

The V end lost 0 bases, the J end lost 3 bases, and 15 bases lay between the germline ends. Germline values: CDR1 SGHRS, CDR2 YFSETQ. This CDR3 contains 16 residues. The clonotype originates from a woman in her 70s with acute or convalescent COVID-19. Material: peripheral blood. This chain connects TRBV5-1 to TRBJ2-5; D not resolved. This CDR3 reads CASSLVPSSLEETQYF. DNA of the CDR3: TGCGCCAGCAGCTTGGTCCCCTCCTCCCTAGAAGAGACCCAGTACTTC.